These T cell receptor beta chains were read from a single sample in a study of blood T cell repertoires in COVID-19. This table comes from immunoSEQ multiplex PCR, and its TCRdb copy is limited to in-frame clones, with some not included. The table has 130,000 to 150,000 clones, approximately 80% seen once; the top ten hold less than 2%. The source material was peripheral blood. The receptors stem from a woman aged 60 to 75 with acute or convalescent COVID-19. Both conserved end residues are part of each CDR3. D genes are given only for firm matches. Expanded clones are given a class, and other clones once, few, many or no size at all.

d_call: TRBD2
j_call: TRBJ2-7
v_call: TRBV6-2/TRBV6-3
clone_size: .
cdr3_aa: CASSFFSGASYEQYF
cdr3_nt: TGTGCCAGCAGTTTTTTTAGCGGGGCCTCCTACGAGCAGTACTTC

d_call: .
j_call: TRBJ2-3
v_call: TRBV27
clone_size: .
cdr3_aa: CASSLSGGISPSTDTQYF
cdr3_nt: TGTGCCAGCAGTTTATCGGGCGGGATCAGCCCTAGCACAGATACGCAGTATTTT

d_call: .
j_call: TRBJ2-5
v_call: TRBV24-1
clone_size: .
cdr3_aa: CATSDLGGTEETQYF
cdr3_nt: TGTGCCACCAGTGATTTGGGAGGGACAGAAGAGACCCAGTACTTC

d_call: .
j_call: TRBJ2-1
v_call: TRBV5-4
clone_size: few
cdr3_aa: CASSQTAGQGGRTAFF
cdr3_nt: TGTGCCAGCAGCCAAACAGCTGGTCAGGGGGGCAGGACAGCGTTCTTC

d_call: .
j_call: TRBJ2-6
v_call: TRBV5-6
clone_size: few
cdr3_aa: CASSFAQGGAGANVLTF
cdr3_nt: TGTGCCAGCAGCTTCGCTCAAGGGGGTGCTGGGGCCAACGTCCTGACTTTC

d_call: TRBD1
j_call: TRBJ1-5
v_call: TRBV28
clone_size: .
cdr3_aa: CASGTGGTDQPQHF
cdr3_nt: TGTGCCAGCGGGACAGGGGGGACGGATCAGCCCCAGCATTTT

d_call: .
j_call: TRBJ2-1
v_call: TRBV6-5
clone_size: .
cdr3_aa: CASSYSIDSEQFF
cdr3_nt: TGTGCCAGCAGTTACTCGATAGATAGTGAGCAGTTCTTC

d_call: TRBD1
j_call: TRBJ2-7
v_call: TRBV4-1
clone_size: .
cdr3_aa: CASSLGRGNEQYF
cdr3_nt: TGCGCCAGCAGCCTAGGCAGGGGGAACGAGCAGTACTTC

d_call: TRBD2
j_call: TRBJ2-7
v_call: TRBV3-1/TRBV3-2
clone_size: .
cdr3_aa: CASSQDPAGNYEQYF
cdr3_nt: TGTGCCAGCAGCCAAGATCCAGCGGGAAACTACGAGCAGTACTTC

d_call: TRBD2
j_call: TRBJ2-7
v_call: TRBV5-5
clone_size: .
cdr3_aa: CASSLTLAGQDSYEQYF
cdr3_nt: TGTGCCAGCAGCTTGACTCTAGCGGGACAAGACTCCTACGAGCAGTACTTC

d_call: .
j_call: TRBJ2-5
v_call: TRBV20-1
clone_size: .
cdr3_aa: CSARGLETQYF
cdr3_nt: TGCAGTGCTAGGGGCTTGGAGACCCAGTACTTC

d_call: .
j_call: TRBJ2-1
v_call: TRBV27
clone_size: .
cdr3_aa: CASSRGTPNYNEQFF
cdr3_nt: TGTGCCAGCAGTCGTGGGACTCCGAACTACAATGAGCAGTTCTTC

d_call: TRBD2
j_call: TRBJ2-5
v_call: TRBV24-1
clone_size: once
cdr3_aa: CATSDSGRETQYF
cdr3_nt: TGTGCCACCAGTGATAGCGGGAGGGAGACCCAGTACTTC

d_call: TRBD2
j_call: TRBJ2-7
v_call: TRBV6-5
clone_size: .
cdr3_aa: CASRPPSGRVREQYF
cdr3_nt: TGTGCCAGCAGACCTCCTAGCGGGAGGGTTAGGGAGCAGTACTTC

d_call: .
j_call: TRBJ1-6
v_call: TRBV28
clone_size: .
cdr3_aa: CASSSLGTLHF
cdr3_nt: TGTGCCAGCAGCAGCCTAGGAACCCTCCACTTT

d_call: .
j_call: TRBJ2-6
v_call: TRBV9
clone_size: .
cdr3_aa: CASSAPAGQLFSGANVLTF
cdr3_nt: TGTGCCAGCAGCGCACCCGCGGGACAGTTGTTCTCTGGGGCCAACGTCCTGACTTTC

d_call: TRBD1
j_call: TRBJ2-6
v_call: TRBV4-2
clone_size: .
cdr3_aa: CASSQDRGVQGAGSGANVLTF
cdr3_nt: TGTGCCAGCAGCCAAGATCGAGGGGTACAGGGGGCGGGCTCTGGGGCCAACGTCCTGACTTTC

d_call: TRBD1
j_call: TRBJ2-7
v_call: TRBV28
clone_size: .
cdr3_aa: CASSLGQVYEQYF
cdr3_nt: TGTGCCAGCAGCCTAGGACAGGTCTACGAGCAGTACTTC

d_call: .
j_call: TRBJ2-7
v_call: TRBV5-1
clone_size: .
cdr3_aa: CASSLALIGNYEQYF
cdr3_nt: TGCGCCAGCAGCTTGGCCTTGATCGGGAACTACGAGCAGTACTTC

d_call: .
j_call: TRBJ1-3
v_call: TRBV11-2
clone_size: .
cdr3_aa: CASSLDFSGNTIYF
cdr3_nt: TGTGCCAGCAGCTTGGACTTCTCTGGAAACACCATATATTTT

d_call: .
j_call: TRBJ1-1
v_call: TRBV6-1
clone_size: once
cdr3_aa: CASSESGRNTEAFF
cdr3_nt: TGTGCCAGCAGTGAAAGTGGCAGGAACACTGAAGCTTTCTTT

d_call: .
j_call: TRBJ2-1
v_call: TRBV6-1
clone_size: .
cdr3_aa: CASSDLSGLAEQFF
cdr3_nt: TGTGCCAGCAGTGATTTATCCGGACTGGCCGAGCAGTTCTTC

d_call: .
j_call: TRBJ2-1
v_call: TRBV19
clone_size: .
cdr3_aa: CASSIDSVRPDNEQFF
cdr3_nt: TGTGCCAGTAGTATAGATTCAGTCAGGCCCGACAATGAGCAGTTCTTC

d_call: .
j_call: TRBJ2-6
v_call: TRBV10-2
clone_size: .
cdr3_aa: CASNPLGGSGANVLTF
cdr3_nt: TGCGCCAGCAATCCTCTAGGGGGCTCTGGGGCCAACGTCCTGACTTTC

d_call: .
j_call: TRBJ2-5
v_call: TRBV7-9
clone_size: .
cdr3_aa: CASSRRDLPIETQYF
cdr3_nt: TGTGCCAGCAGCCGAAGGGACTTACCCATAGAGACCCAGTACTTC

d_call: TRBD1
j_call: TRBJ2-1
v_call: TRBV2
clone_size: once
cdr3_aa: CASNRMTGSNEQFF
cdr3_nt: TGTGCCAGCAACCGAATGACAGGGTCCAATGAGCAGTTCTTC

d_call: .
j_call: TRBJ1-2
v_call: TRBV7-9
clone_size: .
cdr3_aa: CASSRRTRYGYTF
cdr3_nt: TGTGCCAGCAGCCGCCGGACACGTTATGGCTACACCTTC

d_call: .
j_call: TRBJ2-1
v_call: TRBV20-1
clone_size: .
cdr3_aa: CSASGGTSKFF
cdr3_nt: TGCAGTGCTAGTGGGGGCACGAGCAAGTTCTTC

d_call: .
j_call: TRBJ2-7
v_call: TRBV7-9
clone_size: .
cdr3_aa: CASRLLGPYEQYF
cdr3_nt: TGTGCCAGCAGACTTCTGGGGCCCTACGAGCAGTACTTC

d_call: TRBD1
j_call: TRBJ2-5
v_call: TRBV12-5
clone_size: .
cdr3_aa: CASGWGQQETQYF
cdr3_nt: TGTGCTAGTGGTTGGGGACAGCAAGAGACCCAGTACTTC

d_call: TRBD2
j_call: TRBJ2-2
v_call: TRBV20-1
clone_size: .
cdr3_aa: CSASGYTGTSATGELFF
cdr3_nt: TGCAGTGCTAGTGGATATACCGGGACTAGCGCCACCGGGGAGCTGTTTTTT

d_call: .
j_call: TRBJ2-3
v_call: TRBV10-1
clone_size: .
cdr3_aa: CASSEGRGAPDTQYF
cdr3_nt: TGCGCCAGCAGTGAGGGCCGAGGAGCCCCAGATACGCAGTATTTT

d_call: TRBD2
j_call: TRBJ2-3
v_call: TRBV9
clone_size: .
cdr3_aa: CASSFLAGGGTDTQYF
cdr3_nt: TGTGCCAGCAGCTTTTTAGCGGGAGGGGGGACAGATACGCAGTATTTT

d_call: .
j_call: TRBJ2-7
v_call: TRBV6-5
clone_size: .
cdr3_aa: CASSQTYEQYF
cdr3_nt: TGTGCCAGCAGTCAGACCTACGAGCAGTACTTC

d_call: .
j_call: TRBJ1-1
v_call: TRBV30
clone_size: many
cdr3_aa: CASGRMNTEAFF
cdr3_nt: TGTGCCTCGGGGCGGATGAACACTGAAGCTTTCTTT

d_call: .
j_call: TRBJ2-1
v_call: TRBV11-2
clone_size: .
cdr3_aa: CASSLGSSSYNEQFF
cdr3_nt: TGTGCCAGCAGCTTAGGATCGAGCTCCTACAATGAGCAGTTCTTC

d_call: .
j_call: TRBJ2-5
v_call: TRBV7-2
clone_size: .
cdr3_aa: CASRPTAVNLEAQYF
cdr3_nt: TGTGCCAGCAGGCCGACGGCCGTTAATTTGGAGGCCCAGTACTTC

d_call: .
j_call: TRBJ2-1
v_call: TRBV10-2
clone_size: .
cdr3_aa: CASQIRTGSYNEQFF
cdr3_nt: TGCGCCAGTCAAATAAGAACAGGGTCCTACAATGAGCAGTTCTTC

d_call: TRBD2
j_call: TRBJ2-7
v_call: TRBV11-2
clone_size: .
cdr3_aa: CASSLGGGRAREQYF
cdr3_nt: TGTGCCAGCAGCTTAGGTGGCGGGAGGGCGCGGGAGCAGTACTTC

d_call: .
j_call: TRBJ2-3
v_call: TRBV7-8
clone_size: .
cdr3_aa: CASSPLGYGNTDTQYF
cdr3_nt: TGTGCCAGCAGCCCCCTAGGCTACGGGAACACAGATACGCAGTATTTT

d_call: .
j_call: TRBJ2-1
v_call: TRBV4-2
clone_size: .
cdr3_aa: CASTTDEGSRNEQFF
cdr3_nt: TGTGCCAGCACCACCGATGAGGGAAGCCGCAATGAGCAGTTCTTC

d_call: .
j_call: TRBJ2-1
v_call: TRBV7-9
clone_size: .
cdr3_aa: CALLPVGYPGQFF
cdr3_nt: TGTGCCCTACTGCCGGTCGGCTACCCGGGGCAGTTCTTC

d_call: TRBD2
j_call: TRBJ2-7
v_call: TRBV30
clone_size: .
cdr3_aa: CAWSVLSSGTDEQYF
cdr3_nt: TGTGCCTGGAGTGTCTTAAGTAGCGGGACGGACGAGCAGTACTTC

d_call: .
j_call: TRBJ1-5
v_call: TRBV5-1
clone_size: .
cdr3_aa: CASSQGGGQPQHF
cdr3_nt: TGCGCCAGCTCCCAGGGAGGCGGTCAGCCCCAGCATTTT

d_call: .
j_call: TRBJ1-3
v_call: TRBV5-1
clone_size: .
cdr3_aa: CASSIGQPFSGNTIYF
cdr3_nt: TGCGCCAGCAGCATTGGACAGCCATTCTCTGGAAACACCATATATTTT

d_call: .
j_call: TRBJ2-2
v_call: TRBV12-3/TRBV12-4
clone_size: .
cdr3_aa: CASSQSLTGELFF
cdr3_nt: TGTGCCAGCAGCCAATCACTCACCGGGGAGCTGTTTTTT

d_call: TRBD1
j_call: TRBJ1-1
v_call: TRBV6-1
clone_size: once
cdr3_aa: CASSEVVGGSGTEAFF
cdr3_nt: TGTGCCAGCAGTGAAGTGGTAGGGGGCTCGGGCACTGAAGCTTTCTTT

d_call: .
j_call: TRBJ2-7
v_call: TRBV10-3
clone_size: .
cdr3_aa: CAISHSSYEQYF
cdr3_nt: TGTGCCATCAGTCACAGCTCCTACGAGCAGTACTTC

d_call: TRBD1
j_call: TRBJ1-5
v_call: TRBV11-2
clone_size: .
cdr3_aa: CASSFGTGNQPQHF
cdr3_nt: TGTGCCAGCAGCTTCGGGACAGGCAATCAGCCCCAGCATTTT

d_call: .
j_call: TRBJ2-5
v_call: TRBV3-1/TRBV3-2
clone_size: .
cdr3_aa: CASSQAYRIMETQYF
cdr3_nt: TGTGCCAGCAGCCAAGCATACAGGATAATGGAGACCCAGTACTTC

d_call: .
j_call: TRBJ2-7
v_call: TRBV28
clone_size: .
cdr3_aa: CASSLQGKPYEQYF
cdr3_nt: TGTGCCAGCAGCCTCCAGGGAAAACCCTACGAGCAGTACTTC

d_call: .
j_call: TRBJ2-7
v_call: TRBV5-1
clone_size: few
cdr3_aa: CASSLAGLNYEQYF
cdr3_nt: TGCGCCAGCAGCTTGGCAGGGTTAAACTACGAGCAGTACTTC

d_call: TRBD2
j_call: TRBJ2-1
v_call: TRBV24-1
clone_size: .
cdr3_aa: CATSDRLAGWDEQFF
cdr3_nt: TGTGCCACCAGTGACCGACTAGCGGGTTGGGATGAGCAGTTCTTC

d_call: TRBD1
j_call: TRBJ1-1
v_call: TRBV5-1
clone_size: .
cdr3_aa: CASSLGPDRLNTEAFF
cdr3_nt: TGCGCCAGCAGCTTGGGCCCGGACAGGTTGAACACTGAAGCTTTCTTT

d_call: TRBD1
j_call: TRBJ1-4
v_call: TRBV30
clone_size: .
cdr3_aa: CAWSAGQGVEKLFF
cdr3_nt: TGTGCCTGGAGCGCGGGACAGGGGGTCGAAAAACTGTTTTTT

d_call: TRBD2
j_call: TRBJ2-7
v_call: TRBV7-9
clone_size: .
cdr3_aa: CASSSTTSGSVFYEQYF
cdr3_nt: TGTGCCAGCAGCTCGACGACTAGCGGGAGCGTTTTCTACGAGCAGTACTTC

d_call: .
j_call: TRBJ1-5
v_call: TRBV19
clone_size: .
cdr3_aa: CASSMEDRTELSLLLQPQHF
cdr3_nt: TGTGCCAGTAGTATGGAGGATAGGACGGAGTTGTCCCTTTTACTTCAGCCCCAGCATTTT

d_call: .
j_call: TRBJ1-4
v_call: TRBV15
clone_size: .
cdr3_aa: CATSRATRGEKLFF
cdr3_nt: TGTGCCACCAGCAGAGCTACCCGCGGAGAAAAACTGTTTTTT

d_call: .
j_call: TRBJ2-5
v_call: TRBV5-1
clone_size: .
cdr3_aa: CASSLGREETQYF
cdr3_nt: TGCGCCAGCAGCTTGGGCAGGGAAGAGACCCAGTACTTC